This T cell receptor (beta chain) stems from a study of blood T cell repertoires in COVID-19. In the study overall: Researchers got acute and convalescent COVID-19 samples from the United States, Italy and Spain.

Allocation to cohorts depended on clinical history reported by the participants. The repertoire was sequenced with immunoSEQ multiplex PCR; TCRdb's copy has only in-frame clones and lacks some. The sample has 250,000 to 350,000 clones, about nine tenths seen once. V gave up 1 base and J gave up 4 bases; unmatched junction bases: 1. The CDR3 is made up of 13 amino acids. Per the germline V gene, CDR1 is SGHDT and CDR2 is YYEEEE. This clone has just one count. The specimen was PBMCs or T cells enriched from blood (not recorded which). The receptor was isolated from a woman in her 30s who had recovered from COVID-19. The J gene is TRBJ1-1, the V gene TRBV5-6; 7 positions match TRBD1. The CDR3 spells CASSLTGATEAFF. CDR3 DNA: TGTGCCAGCAGCTTGACAGGGGCCACTGAAGCTTTCTTT.